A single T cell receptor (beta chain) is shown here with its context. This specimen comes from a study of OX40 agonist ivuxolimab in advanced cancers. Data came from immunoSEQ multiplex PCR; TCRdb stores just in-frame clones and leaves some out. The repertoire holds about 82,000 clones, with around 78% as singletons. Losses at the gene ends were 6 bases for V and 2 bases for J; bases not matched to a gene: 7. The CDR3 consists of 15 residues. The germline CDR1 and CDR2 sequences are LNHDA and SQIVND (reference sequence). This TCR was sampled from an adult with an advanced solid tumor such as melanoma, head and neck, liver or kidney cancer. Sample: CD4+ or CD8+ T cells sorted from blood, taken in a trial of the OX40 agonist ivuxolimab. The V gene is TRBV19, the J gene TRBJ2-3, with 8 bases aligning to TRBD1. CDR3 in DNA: TGTGCCAGTAGCGACGGACAGGGAATCACAGATACGCAGTATTTT. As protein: CASSDGQGITDTQYF. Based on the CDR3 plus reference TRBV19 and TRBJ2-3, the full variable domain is DGGITQSPKYLFRKEGQNVTLSCEQNLNHDAMYWYRQDPGQGLRLIYYSQIVNDFQKGDIAEGYSVSREKKESFPLTVTSAQKNPTAFYLCASSDGQGITDTQYFGPGTRLTVL.